The 12 T cell receptor beta chains below were found in one sample sequenced in a study of T cell repertoires in cytomegalovirus infection (dated by TCRdb to between 2018 and 2021). Reads for this sample came from an Illumina HiSeq 1500. TCRdb reanalyzed the raw reads on its own, using fastp at Q25 for trimming and MiXCR for clone calling, and kept in-frame beta chains. For every CDR3 protein sequence, its rows merge into one entry that carries the most common genes and DNA. Present in this sample are about 830,000 distinct CDR3 sequences, approximately 30% of which were seen just once. The ten largest make up roughly 12% of the sample. The treatment or condition label, read with the paper, signifies: in vitro stimulation with specific CMV peptide epitopes to enrich CMV-specific T cells. These receptors have no known antigen. The sequencing used cultured CD8+ T cells from PBMCs, collected from culture after CMV antigen stimulation. These receptors all stem from a human donor in good health (CMV status not recorded). Some clones in this sample may be carry-over from other donors' samples.

The sample holds a few counts of this clonotype. The chain uses TRBV19 and TRBJ2-3; D gene uncertain. V shed 5 bases and J shed 6 bases, with 12 bases lying between them. There are 13 residues in the CDR3. Germline V gene lookup returns CDR1 LNHDA and CDR2 SQIVND (reference sequence). The CDR3 loop is CASSGFPSDTQYF. The CDR3 DNA follows: TGTGCCAGTAGTGGGTTTCCGTCGGATACGCAGTATTTT.

The CDR3: CASSFPSDGGGGSPLHF. The CDR3 DNA reads as TGTGCCAGCAGTTTCCCTTCAGATGGGGGCGGTGGTTCACCCCTCCACTTT. The chain uses TRBV27 and TRBJ1-6; weak D call: TRBD1 (6 bases). Germline V CDR1 and CDR2: MNHEY, SMNVEV (reference sequence). The CDR3 spans 17 residues. V lost 3 bases to trimming and J lost 9 bases, with 21 bases between them.

This clonotype was counted many times. The J gene is TRBJ2-7, the V gene TRBV7-9; 13 nucleotides align to TRBD2. After removal of 4 bases from V and 5 bases from J, the junction contained 8 bases not matched to a gene. This CDR3 comprises 16 residues. Germline V CDR1 and CDR2: SEHNR, FQNEAQ (reference sequence). Here the CDR3 reads CASSSMTSGGSDEQYF. In DNA, the CDR3 is TGTGCCAGCAGCTCCATGACTAGCGGGGGGTCTGACGAGCAGTACTTC. Looking up the rest from reference TRBV7-9 and TRBJ2-7 gives the full variable domain: DTGVSQNPRHKITKRGQNVTFRCDPISEHNRLYWYRQTLGQGPEFLTYFQNEAQLEKSRLLSDRFSAERPKGSFSTLEIQRTEQGDSAMYLCASSSMTSGGSDEQYFGPGTRLTVT.

The chain has TRBV28 and TRBJ2-2; 7 bases are a match to TRBD1. V gave up 2 bases and J gave up 4 bases; unmatched junction bases: 7. Germline CDR1 MDHEN, CDR2 SYDVKM. This CDR3 has 16 amino acids. CDR3 nucleotides: TGTGCCAGCAGTTTACTAGGGGGCACCCCCACCGGGGAGCTGTTTTTT. Translated: CASSLLGGTPTGELFF.

In its sample, this clonotype was seen a few times. The rearrangement joins TRBV4-2 to TRBJ2-1, with no clear D. This CDR3 has 13 amino acids. V gave up 1 base and J gave up 7 bases, with 8 bases separating them. The germline V gene has CDR1 LGHNA and CDR2 YNFKEQ. The CDR3 loop reads CASSQVGLNEQFF. The CDR3 nucleotides are TGTGCCAGCAGCCAAGTAGGGTTAAATGAGCAGTTCTTC.

The gene calls are TRBV7-6 and TRBJ2-3; a possible D gene is TRBD2 (6 bases). Between the trimmed V and J ends, which lost 1 base and 3 bases, there was a span of 14 bases. This CDR3 spans 16 amino acids. CDR1 and CDR2 (germline): SGHVS, FNYEAQ. For the CDR3, the DNA is TGTGCCAGCAGCTTAGAAATGGGGGAGGTAACAGATACGCAGTATTTT. Encoded protein: CASSLEMGEVTDTQYF. Supplemented by reference TRBV7-6 and TRBJ2-3, the full variable domain reads GAGVSQSPRYKVTKRGQDVALRCDPISGHVSLYWYRQALGQGPEFLTYFNYEAQQDKSGLPNDRFSAERPEGSISTLTIQRTEQRDSAMYRCASSLEMGEVTDTQYFGPGTRLTVL.

This clonotype was found a few times. The chain carries TRBV6-1 and TRBJ2-1; D call uncertain. This CDR3 has 16 residues. CDR1 and CDR2 (germline): MNHNS, SASEGT. V was pared by 9 bases and J by 3 bases, with 21 bases between. The CDR3 DNA is TGTGCCAGTTCAGAAGCAGAGTGGACCAGCTACAATGAGCAGTTCTTC. Protein: CASSEAEWTSYNEQFF.

The CDR3 sequence is CASSFRGGIYNEQFF. CDR3 in DNA: TGTGCCAGCAGTTTCCGGGGGGGGATATACAATGAGCAGTTCTTC. The rearrangement joins TRBV27 to TRBJ2-1; 8 bases match TRBD2. This CDR3 is 15 amino acids long. Germline V gene data show CDR1 as MNHEY and CDR2 as SMNVEV (reference sequence). V lost 3 bases, J lost 4 bases, and 5 bases stayed unmatched.

The rearrangement uses TRBV13 and TRBJ2-7, with 11 bases identical to TRBD2. The CDR3 has 15 amino acids. Germline V gives CDR1 PRHDT, CDR2 FYEKMQ (reference sequence). J was trimmed by 3 bases and V by 5 bases; bases with no gene match: 6. The CDR3: CASSDLAGGDYEQYV. The CDR3 DNA reads TGTGCCAGCAGCGATCTAGCGGGGGGCGACTACGAGCAGTACGTC.

The sample holds many counts of this clonotype. The chain recombines TRBV7-6 with TRBJ2-1, with D possibly being TRBD1 (6 bases). Germline V lookup: CDR1 SGHVS, CDR2 FNYEAQ. The CDR3 totals 16 residues. V shed 6 bases and J shed 1 base, with 16 bases lying between them. DNA of the CDR3: TGTGCCAGCAGTAATACAGGGTTTGGGTCCTACAATGAGCAGTTCTTC. Translation: CASSNTGFGSYNEQFF. The entire variable domain, with the rest obtained from reference TRBV7-6 and TRBJ2-1, is as follows: GAGVSQSPRYKVTKRGQDVALRCDPISGHVSLYWYRQALGQGPEFLTYFNYEAQQDKSGLPNDRFSAERPEGSISTLTIQRTEQRDSAMYRCASSNTGFGSYNEQFFGPGTRLTVL.

This clonotype was counted between two and nine times. The rearrangement links TRBV5-6 to TRBJ2-1; tentatively, D is TRBD1 (5 bases). Per germline, CDR1 SGHDT and CDR2 YYEEEE. The CDR3 covers 12 residues. V lost 0 bases and J lost 13, with 11 bases in between. CDR3 residues: CASSLGTYFQFF. CDR3 sequence (DNA): TGTGCCAGCAGCTTGGGGACATATTTCCAGTTCTTC.

This clonotype came up a few times. The chain joins TRBV12-3 or TRBV12-4 to TRBJ1-1; 9 bases agree with TRBD1. After removal of 3 bases from V and 7 bases from J, the junction contained 9 bases not matched to a gene. This CDR3 has 15 residues. The CDR3 sequence: CASSFAGQGIGEAFF. CDR3 DNA: TGTGCCAGCAGTTTTGCAGGACAGGGGATCGGTGAAGCTTTCTTT.